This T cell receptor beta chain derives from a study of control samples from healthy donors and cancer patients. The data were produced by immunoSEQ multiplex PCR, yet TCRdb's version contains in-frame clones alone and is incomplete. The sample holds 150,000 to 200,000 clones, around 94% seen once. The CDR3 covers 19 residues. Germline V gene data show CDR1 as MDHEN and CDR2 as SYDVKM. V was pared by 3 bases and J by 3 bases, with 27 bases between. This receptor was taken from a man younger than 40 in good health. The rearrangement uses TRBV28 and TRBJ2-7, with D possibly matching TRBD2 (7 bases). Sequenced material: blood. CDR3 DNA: TGTGCCAGCAGTTTCAATGTTGGGGCAGGGGTAATAGCGGGCTACGAGCAGTACTTC. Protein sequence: CASSFNVGAGVIAGYEQYF.